This entry lists 28 T cell receptor beta chains sequenced from one sample in a study of cytomegalovirus exposure and HLA in healthy donors. 60 Vbeta and 13 Jbeta primers were used in PCR. Only in-frame clones appear in the TCRdb table, and some are missing; sequencing was by immunoSEQ multiplex PCR. The table shows about 160,000 clones, with 85% occurring only once. Sequenced material: PBMCs. These receptors were obtained from a man aged 18-30 years in good health and CMV-seropositive.

The chain combines TRBV2 with TRBJ1-6; D remains ambiguous. Per germline, CDR1 SNHLY and CDR2 FYNNEI. Deletions cut 3 bases from V and 10 bases from J, with 13 bases between. The CDR3 loop spans 14 amino acids. Here the CDR3 reads CASSEEFGQSPLHF. The CDR3 DNA is TGTGCCAGCAGTGAGGAGTTCGGCCAATCACCCCTCCACTTT.

This chain connects TRBV11-1 to TRBJ2-5; D might be TRBD1 (6 bases). V dropped 4 bases and J dropped 2 bases, with 14 bases sitting between them. In germline, CDR1 is SGHAT, CDR2 FQDESV (reference sequence). The CDR3 is 15 amino acids. The CDR3 region is CASSSYYRVQETQYF. The DNA of the CDR3 is TGTGCCAGCAGCTCCTACTACAGGGTTCAAGAGACCCAGTACTTC.

This chain uses TRBV7-2 with TRBJ2-5; 9 bases are shared with TRBD2. Germline loops: CDR1 SGHTA, CDR2 FQGNSA. This CDR3 has 15 residues. Unmatched junction bases numbered 4, after V lost 1 base and J lost 4 bases. The CDR3 DNA sequence: TGTGCCAGCAGCTTAGTTAGCGGGGGAGCAGAGACCCAGTACTTC. Translation gives CASSLVSGGAETQYF.

The rearrangement links TRBV11-3 to TRBJ1-1; the D is unclear. CDR3 length: 12 residues. V lost 4 bases and J lost 11, with 14 bases in between. CDR1 is SGHNT and CDR2 is YENEEA in the germline V gene. The CDR3 loop is CASSYGLGSAFF. The CDR3, as DNA: TGTGCCAGCAGCTACGGCCTGGGCTCGGCTTTCTTT.

The chain links TRBV27 to TRBJ2-5; D not certain. The ends were cut back, 8 bases at V and 5 bases at J, with 3 bases in the middle. The CDR3 extends over 9 amino acids. Germline V gene data show CDR1 as MNHEY and CDR2 as SMNVEV (reference sequence). The DNA of the CDR3 is TGTGCCAGCCATGAGACCCAGTACTTC. This translates into CASHETQYF.

This clone was picked up one time. Within the sample, other DNA sequences also encode this same CDR3. V gene TRBV29-1 combines with J gene TRBJ2-7, with TRBD1 matching 10 bases. The germline V gene has CDR1 SQVTM and CDR2 ANQGSEA. V lost 4 bases to trimming and J lost 2 bases; unmatched junction nucleotides: 2. The CDR3 loop spans 13 amino acids. The CDR3: CSVGGQGAYEQYF. The CDR3 DNA sequence: TGCAGCGTTGGAGGACAGGGGGCCTACGAGCAGTACTTC.

This sequence joins TRBV5-5 and TRBJ2-7; D is perhaps TRBD2 (7 bases). From germline, CDR1 is SGHKS and CDR2 YYEKEE (reference sequence). The CDR3 loop spans 16 amino acids. V gave up 0 bases and J gave up 0 bases, with 13 bases separating them. This chain's CDR3 is CASSLVGGGSSYEQYF. The CDR3, as DNA: TGTGCCAGCAGCTTGGTAGGGGGGGGTAGCTCCTACGAGCAGTACTTC. The variable domain in full, completed from reference TRBV5-5 and TRBJ2-7, reads DAGVTQSPTHLIKTRGQQVTLRCSPISGHKSVSWYQQVLGQGPQFIFQYYEKEERGRGNFPDRFSARQFPNYSSELNVNALLLGDSALYLCASSLVGGGSSYEQYFGPGTRLTVT.

The chain couples TRBV4-3 to TRBJ2-3; D remains unclear. The CDR3 runs to 14 residues. V lost 8 bases and J 6 bases, leaving 18 bases between the germline ends. Germline V lookup: CDR1 LGHNA, CDR2 YSLEER. CDR3 residues: CASASSDIGDTQYF. CDR3 DNA: TGCGCCAGCGCGTCTAGTGATATAGGTGATACGCAGTATTTT.

The CDR3 DNA is TGTGCCAGCTCCCCGAGTAGCGGGGGTTCCTCTGGGGCCAACGTCCTGACTTTC. Translation: CASSPSSGGSSGANVLTF. The chain has TRBV18 and TRBJ2-6; 9 positions match TRBD2. CDR3 length equals 18 residues. Germline V CDR1 and CDR2: KGHSH, LQKENI. The trim removed 6 bases at V and 0 bases at J, leaving 9 bases unmatched.

The rearrangement links TRBV12-5 to TRBJ2-1; 7 nucleotides line up with TRBD1. Per the germline V gene, CDR1 is LGHNT and CDR2 is FRNRAP. Germline trimming cut 2 bases from V and 5 bases from J; bases unmatched to any gene: 6. This CDR3 is 15 amino acids long. The DNA for the CDR3 is TGTGCTAGTGGTTTGATCCGGGACAGAGACAATGAGCAGTTCTTC. Translation: CASGLIRDRDNEQFF.

This sequence joins TRBV5-1 and TRBJ1-4; TRBD1 matches at 7 bases. Trimming removed 4 bases from V and 6 bases from J; junction bases left unmatched: 6. The CDR3 loop spans 14 amino acids. The germline CDR1 and CDR2 sequences are SGHRS and YFSETQ. The chain's CDR3 is CASSMGQRDEKLFF. The CDR3 DNA reads as TGCGCCAGCAGCATGGGACAGCGGGATGAAAAACTGTTTTTT.

The genes are TRBV5-6 and TRBJ2-5; a possible D gene is TRBD2 (6 bases). The J call may be in error: the DNA end matches TRBJ2-7 better. Germline CDR1 and CDR2: SGHDT and YYEEEE. The CDR3 spans 13 residues. This chain's CDR3 is CASSSYPGVEQYF. The DNA for the CDR3 is TGTGCCAGCAGCTCCTACCCGGGAGTCGAGCAGTACTTC.

This clone was seen only a few times. This chain joins TRBV6-5 and TRBJ2-7; 8 nucleotides agree with TRBD1. V dropped 5 bases and J dropped 2; count of bases not matched to a gene: 5. CDR1 and CDR2 (germline): MNHEY, SVGAGI. The CDR3 spans 14 residues. CDR3 sequence: CASSKGQGAYEQYF. CDR3 nucleotide sequence: TGTGCCAGCAGTAAAGGACAGGGAGCCTACGAGCAGTACTTC.

The gene calls are TRBV2 and TRBJ2-6; D remains unclear. The CDR3 is 15 amino acids. V gave up 4 bases and J gave up 2 bases, with 9 bases separating them. Germline CDR1 SNHLY, CDR2 FYNNEI. The CDR3 is CASSAESAGANVLTF. The CDR3 bases are TGTGCCAGCAGTGCTGAATCAGCTGGGGCCAACGTCCTGACTTTC.

The V gene is TRBV4-1, the J gene TRBJ2-7; tentatively, D is TRBD2 (5 bases). CDR3 size: 13 residues. Between the trimmed V and J ends, which lost 0 bases and 6 bases, there was a span of 9 bases. Germline CDR1 is MGHRA and CDR2 is YSYEKL. For the CDR3, the DNA is TGCGCCAGCAGCCAAGATCGACTACGCGAGCAGTACTTC. This gives the protein CASSQDRLREQYF.

The J gene is TRBJ2-3, the V gene TRBV30, with 7 bases lining up with TRBD2. This CDR3 has 15 amino acids. The germline gives CDR1 GTSNPN, CDR2 SVGIG (reference sequence). With 7 bases clipped from V and 2 bases from J, the junction kept 12 bases outside the gene matches. CDR3 protein: CAYQGSSGFTDTQYF. The CDR3 nucleotides read TGTGCCTACCAAGGTTCTAGCGGATTCACAGATACGCAGTATTTT.

The rearrangement joins TRBV5-4 to TRBJ1-1; D may be TRBD1 (6 bases). The germline V and J ends were trimmed by 2 bases and 0 bases, with 11 bases remaining between them. From germline, CDR1 is SGHNT and CDR2 YYREEE (reference sequence). The CDR3 runs 15 residues. The CDR3 coding sequence is TGTGCCAGCAGCTTAAGGGGGGGCATGAACACTGAAGCTTTCTTT. Its protein is CASSLRGGMNTEAFF.

V is TRBV7-6 and J is TRBJ1-5, with 11 bases identical to TRBD1. The germline V gene encodes CDR1 SGHVS and CDR2 FNYEAQ. CDR3 size: 15 residues. The ends lost 4 bases at V and 6 bases at J; junction bases unmatched: 5. The CDR3 coding sequence is TGTGCCAGCAGCTCATCCGGGACAGGGGGTCAGCCCCAGCATTTT. Encoded protein: CASSSSGTGGQPQHF.

The V call is TRBV13, the J call TRBJ1-2; 7 bases align to TRBD1. CDR3 length equals 15 residues. CDR1 and CDR2 (germline): PRHDT, FYEKMQ (reference sequence). With V trimmed by 5 bases and J by 4 bases, 10 bases remained unmatched. The CDR3 region is CASSIRQGTFYGYTF. For the CDR3, the DNA is TGTGCCAGCAGCATCCGACAGGGAACCTTCTATGGCTACACCTTC.

The chain carries TRBV5-6 and TRBJ2-3; D is possibly TRBD1 (5 bases). Trimming removed 7 bases at V and 2 bases at J, with 14 bases between. This CDR3 has 14 residues. Germline-derived CDR1 and CDR2 are SGHDT and YYEEEE. The CDR3 DNA sequence: TGTGCCAGCCGAAAGGGGCCGCTCACAGATACGCAGTATTTT. Translation: CASRKGPLTDTQYF. Together with reference TRBV5-6 and TRBJ2-3, the CDR3 gives the full variable domain: DAGVTQSPTHLIKTRGQQVTLRCSPKSGHDTVSWYQQALGQGPQFIFQYYEEEERQRGNFPDRFSGHQFPNYSSELNVNALLLGDSALYLCASRKGPLTDTQYFGPGTRLTVL.

As to this clone: The junction shows a germline mismatch at one end, possibly a read error. In DNA form, the CDR3 reads TGTGCCAGCAGTGACCGACAATATCAAGAGCTGTACTTC. Its protein product is CASSDRQYQELYF. J is TRBJ2-7 and V is TRBV25-1; no clear D. This CDR3 contains 13 residues. Germline values: CDR1 MGHDK, CDR2 SYGVNS.

The chain is built from TRBV18 and TRBJ1-2; TRBD1 matches 7 bases. CDR3 length: 16 residues. Germline loops: CDR1 KGHSH, CDR2 LQKENI. V was clipped by 3 bases and J by 7 bases; unmatched bases: 14. DNA for the CDR3: TGTGCCAGCTCACCCTTTTCGCAGACAGGGCTCCGTGGCTACACCTTC. This gives the protein CASSPFSQTGLRGYTF. The full variable domain, in which reference TRBV18 and TRBJ1-2 provide the parts outside the CDR3, is NAGVMQNPRHLVRRRGQEARLRCSPMKGHSHVYWYRQLPEEGLKFMVYLQKENIIDESGMPKERFSAEFPKEGPSILRIQQVVRGDSAAYFCASSPFSQTGLRGYTFGSGTRLTVV.

J is TRBJ1-5 and V is TRBV10-3; unclear D gene. V gave up 3 bases and J gave up 8 bases, with 11 bases separating them. The CDR3 is made up of 13 amino acids. Germline CDR1 and CDR2: ENHRY and SYGVKD. The CDR3 region is CAISDSRQEPQHF. DNA for the CDR3: TGTGCCATCAGTGATTCCAGGCAGGAGCCCCAGCATTTT.

This rearrangement joins TRBV6-1 to TRBJ1-5; TRBD1 might be the D (6 bases). V shed 3 bases and J shed 0 bases, with 12 bases lying between them. Germline loops: CDR1 MNHNS, CDR2 SASEGT. CDR3 length: 16 residues. Written as DNA, the CDR3 is TGTGCCAGCAGTGACGGGAAAGGGGGTAGCAATCAGCCCCAGCATTTT. Encoded protein: CASSDGKGGSNQPQHF.

The chain uses TRBV7-2 and TRBJ2-5; weak D call: TRBD2 (6 bases). Germline V gives CDR1 SGHTA, CDR2 FQGNSA. Between the trimmed V and J ends, which lost 0 bases and 4 bases, there was a span of 12 bases. The CDR3 sequence is 15 residues long. The CDR3 region is CASSLAGGPPETQYF. CDR3 DNA: TGTGCCAGCAGCTTAGCCGGGGGACCCCCAGAGACCCAGTACTTC.

The chain recombines TRBV4-2 with TRBJ1-4; D not resolved. V was clipped by 0 bases and J by 8 bases, with 10 bases between them. Germline CDR1 and CDR2: LGHNA and YNFKEQ. There are 14 residues in the CDR3. The CDR3 region has the DNA TGTGCCAGCAGCCAAGAACGGTCACGGGAAAAACTGTTTTTT. Protein: CASSQERSREKLFF.

The chain is built from TRBV4-1 and TRBJ1-6; no definite D call. CDR1 is MGHRA and CDR2 is YSYEKL in the germline V gene. The CDR3 length is 13 residues. Trimming removed 4 bases from V and 12 bases from J, with 13 bases in between. The CDR3 DNA reads TGCGCCAGCAGCCCCTTACAGTTAGTACCCCTCCACTTT. Translating gives CASSPLQLVPLHF.

V gene TRBV19 combines with J gene TRBJ2-7; D possibly corresponds to TRBD2 (6 bases). The CDR3 covers 13 residues. CDR1 LNHDA and CDR2 SQIVND come from the germline V gene (reference sequence). V lost 11 bases to trimming and J lost 0 bases, with 14 bases between them. The CDR3 coding sequence is TGTGCCTCCAATGGCGGGAACTCCTACGAGCAGTACTTC. Translation: CASNGGNSYEQYF.